The rows below give T cell receptor beta chains drawn from one sample of a study of radiotherapy plus CTLA-4 blockade in lung cancer. Using immunoSEQ multiplex PCR, the repertoire was profiled, and TCRdb retains in-frame clones only, with some absent. The sample yields approximately 94,000 clones, approximately 80% seen once. The sequencing used peripheral blood, collected from a patient treated with radiotherapy plus ipilimumab. The receptors shown here come from a human donor with non-small cell lung cancer that progressed on radiotherapy plus ipilimumab. The CDR3 runs from the conserved cysteine through the conserved F or W. The D gene is left open where the match is weak. The size of a clone is reported for some rows only, either as once, few or many, or as a class for expanded clones.

j_call clone_size v_call d_call cdr3_nt cdr3_aa
TRBJ1-2 . TRBV30 TRBD1 TGTGCCGGTGGGACAGCCGGATTCTATGGCTACACCTTC CAGGTAGFYGYTF
TRBJ1-1 . TRBV20-1 . TGCAGTGCTAGGATGAACACTGAAGCTTTCTTT CSARMNTEAFF
TRBJ1-3 . TRBV18 . TGTGCCAGCTCACCACACGGCTACAGGGCTGGAAACACCATATATTTT CASSPHGYRAGNTIYF
TRBJ2-7 few TRBV6-5 TRBD1 TGTGCCAGCCAGGGGGCAACCCATGGCGAGCAGTACTTC CASQGATHGEQYF
TRBJ2-1 . TRBV29-1 . TGCAGCGCCGCCCGGGCAGGCGGTATCGATGAGCAGTTCTTC CSAARAGGIDEQFF
TRBJ1-5 . TRBV6-1 . TGTGCCAGCAGACCCCAAGGACCGTCCAATCAGCCCCAGCATTTT CASRPQGPSNQPQHF
TRBJ1-4 . TRBV19 . TGTGCCAGTAACCGGGAGAAAGCGGATGAAAAACTGTTTTTT CASNREKADEKLFF
TRBJ2-2 . TRBV5-1 TRBD2 TGCGCCAGCCAACTAGCGGGTGCCGGGGAGCTGTTTTTT CASQLAGAGELFF
TRBJ2-5 . TRBV27 . TGTGCCAGCAGTTTCGGTTCGGGTGGTAAAGAGACCCAGTACTTC CASSFGSGGKETQYF
TRBJ1-1 once TRBV6-1 TRBD1 TGTGCCAGCAGTGAAAGGAGGACAGGGAATACTGAAGCTTTCTTT CASSERRTGNTEAFF
TRBJ2-1 few TRBV13 . TGTGCCAGCAGCTTAACAGAGTACAATGAGCAGTTCTTC CASSLTEYNEQFF
TRBJ2-1 . TRBV4-2 . TGTGCCAGCAGCCAAGGTTTCGGAGGTACAGAAGGCAATGAGCAGTTCTTC CASSQGFGGTEGNEQFF
TRBJ2-5 . TRBV18 . TGTGCCAGCTCACCCCGATCGGAGACCCAGTACTTC CASSPRSETQYF
TRBJ2-3 . TRBV27 . TGTGCCAGCAGTGCCCCCCTAGGATATACGCAGTATTTT CASSAPLGYTQYF
TRBJ2-1 . TRBV11-2 TRBD2 TGTGCCAGCAGCTTAGACCTAGCGGGAGAGCAGTTCTTC CASSLDLAGEQFF
TRBJ2-7 . TRBV11-2 . TGTGCCAGCAGCCCTCAGTCCCGGGTTTACGAGCAGTACTTC CASSPQSRVYEQYF
TRBJ2-5 . TRBV28 . TGTGCCAGCAGTTCCGTCCAAGAGACCCAGTACTTC CASSSVQETQYF
TRBJ1-1 . TRBV30 TRBD1 TGTGCCTGGAGTACCCCGGACAGGGGCACTGAAGCTTTCTTT CAWSTPDRGTEAFF
TRBJ2-1 once TRBV9 TRBD2 TGTGCCAGCAGCGTAGCTAAATCGGGGGGCAATGAGCAGTTCTTC CASSVAKSGGNEQFF
TRBJ2-1 . TRBV11-2 TRBD2 TGTGCCAGCAGCTTAATGGTAGCGGGAGCTAATGAGCAGTTCTTC CASSLMVAGANEQFF
TRBJ2-2 . TRBV5-4 TRBD2 TGTGCCAGCAGGCACGGGACTAGCGGGAGTGGCGGGGAGCTGTTTTTT CASRHGTSGSGGELFF
TRBJ2-2 . TRBV18 TRBD1 TGTGCCAGCTCACTCCGGGACAGGGAAACCGGGGAGCTGTTTTTT CASSLRDRETGELFF
TRBJ2-3 . TRBV6-5 TRBD2 TGTGCCAGCAGTTACTCCCGGGGGGGTTTGACAGATACGCAGTATTTT CASSYSRGGLTDTQYF
TRBJ2-3 once TRBV29-1 TRBD1 TGCAGCGTTTTTACAGGGGTATCCGATACGCAGTATTTT CSVFTGVSDTQYF
TRBJ2-2 . TRBV28 . TGTGCCAGCATCCTAAGGCAGGGAGTAGGGCACGGGGAGCTGTTTTTT CASILRQGVGHGELFF
TRBJ1-5 once TRBV4-1 . TGCGCCAGCAGCCAAGAGATATTTCAGGCCGATCAGCCCCAGCATTTT CASSQEIFQADQPQHF
TRBJ2-1 . TRBV7-8 . TGTGCCAGCAGCCCCGGGCGCGACCCGACCCATGAGCAGTTCTTC CASSPGRDPTHEQFF
TRBJ1-1 . TRBV4-1 . TGCGCCAGCAGCCAAGGACCGATCACTGAAGCTTTCTTT CASSQGPITEAFF
TRBJ2-7 . TRBV5-1 . TGCGCCAGCAGCTGGGATAGGGACGAGCAGTACTTC CASSWDRDEQYF
TRBJ2-7 . TRBV29-1 . TGCAGCGTTGTGGGCCTTCAGTACTTC CSVVGLQYF
TRBJ1-5 . TRBV2 . TGTGCCAGCAGACAGGTCCGTAATAGCAATCAGCCCCAGCATTTT CASRQVRNSNQPQHF
TRBJ1-2 once TRBV19 . TGTGCCAGTAGTTCGTGGCAGGGCTATGGCTACACCTTC CASSSWQGYGYTF
TRBJ2-5 . TRBV28 . TGTGCCAGCAAAGCGAGGGCTCAAGAGACCCAGTACTTC CASKARAQETQYF
TRBJ1-2 . TRBV28 . TGTGCCAGCAGTTTATCCCGGGAAACTCTCTATGGCTACACCTTC CASSLSRETLYGYTF
TRBJ1-1 . TRBV15 . TGTGCCACCCAAGGCCTCCCGAACACTGAAGCTTTCTTT CATQGLPNTEAFF
TRBJ2-1 . TRBV29-1 . TGCAGCGTTGAAGATGGGACACCCAGCTCCTACAATGAGCAGTTCTTC CSVEDGTPSSYNEQFF
TRBJ2-5 . TRBV27 . TGTGCCAGCAGTTTAATAGGGATGGAGACCCAGTACTTC CASSLIGMETQYF
TRBJ2-3 . TRBV19 . TGTGCCAGTAGTAGCGCGGGGAGAAAGGGCACAGATACGCAGTATTTT CASSSAGRKGTDTQYF
TRBJ1-3 . TRBV9 TRBD1 TGTGCCAGCAGCGTAGGACATTCAGGGGGCGGAAACACCATATATTTT CASSVGHSGGGNTIYF
TRBJ2-7 once TRBV30 . TGTGCCTGGAGTCCTGGTCCTAACGAGCAGTACTTC CAWSPGPNEQYF
TRBJ2-5 . TRBV5-6 . TGTGCCAGCAGCTTCGAGGGCCGGATCGAGACCCAGTACTTC CASSFEGRIETQYF
TRBJ1-2 . TRBV4-1 . TGCGCCAGCAGCCAAGCGACAGGTACTAACTATGGCTACACCTTC CASSQATGTNYGYTF
TRBJ2-3 . TRBV5-1 TRBD2 TGCGCCAGCAGCCATAGCGGGAGCACAGATACGCAGTATTTT CASSHSGSTDTQYF
TRBJ2-2 . TRBV9 TRBD1 TGTGCCAGCAGCGGTACAGGGGGCGCCCCCGGGGAGCTGTTTTTT CASSGTGGAPGELFF
TRBJ1-4 . TRBV5-1 . TGCGCCAGCAGCTTGGCTCCGGGACAAAGAAGGGAAAAACTGTTTTTT CASSLAPGQRREKLFF
TRBJ2-1 once TRBV6-5 TRBD2 TGTGCCAGCAGTAGGACTAGCGGGTACTACAATGAGCAGTTCTTC CASSRTSGYYNEQFF
TRBJ2-3 once TRBV5-8 . TGTGCCAGCAGAAGGACTCCCTCTAGCACAGATACGCAGTATTTT CASRRTPSSTDTQYF
TRBJ2-1 . TRBV19 TRBD1 TGTGCCAGTAGTAGGACAGGGACGGTAGGAAGCAATGAGCAGTTCTTC CASSRTGTVGSNEQFF
TRBJ1-1 . TRBV19 TRBD1 TGTGCCAGTAGTGTAAACAGGGGGACCATGAACACTGAAGCTTTCTTT CASSVNRGTMNTEAFF
TRBJ2-2 . TRBV5-4 TRBD2 TGTGCCAGCACGGGAGGACTCACCGGGGAGCTGTTTTTT CASTGGLTGELFF
TRBJ2-5 once TRBV28 . TGTGCCAGCATAGCAGGGTTGGGAGAGACCCAGTACTTC CASIAGLGETQYF